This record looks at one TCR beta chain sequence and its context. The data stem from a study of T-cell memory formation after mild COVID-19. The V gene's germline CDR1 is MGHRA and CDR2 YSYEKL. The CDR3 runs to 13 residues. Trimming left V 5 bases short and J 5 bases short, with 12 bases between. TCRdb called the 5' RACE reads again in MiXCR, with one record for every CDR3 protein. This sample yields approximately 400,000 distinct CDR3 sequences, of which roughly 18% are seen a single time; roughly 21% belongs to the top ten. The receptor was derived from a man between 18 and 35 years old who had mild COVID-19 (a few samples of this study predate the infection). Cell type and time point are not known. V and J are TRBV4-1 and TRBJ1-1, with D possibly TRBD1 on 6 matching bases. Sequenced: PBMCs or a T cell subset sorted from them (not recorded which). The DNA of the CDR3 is TGCGCCAGCAGCTCGACAGGCCAAACTGAAGCTTTCTTT. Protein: CASSSTGQTEAFF.